This record concerns one TCR beta chain sequence. TCRdb keeps only in-frame clones here, not all; method: immunoSEQ multiplex PCR. Among 79,000 or so clones, roughly nine tenths were seen once, and the ten largest hold roughly 9.7%. The data were obtained in a study of control samples from healthy donors and cancer patients. The CDR3 sequence is 17 residues long. CDR1 and CDR2 from the germline V gene are SGHDT and YYEEEE. Trimming cost V 4 bases and J 4 bases; bases outside gene matches: 10. The specimen sequenced was PBMCs. The receptor's source is a woman aged 45-65 years with colorectal cancer. The V gene is TRBV5-6, the J gene TRBJ2-3, with 12 nucleotides matching TRBD2. The CDR3 spells CASSLGSGLAGSDTQYF. As DNA, the CDR3 is TGTGCCAGCAGCCTCGGCTCGGGACTAGCGGGTTCAGATACGCAGTATTTT. Variable domain in full (rest from reference TRBV5-6 and TRBJ2-3): DAGVTQSPTHLIKTRGQQVTLRCSPKSGHDTVSWYQQALGQGPQFIFQYYEEEERQRGNFPDRFSGHQFPNYSSELNVNALLLGDSALYLCASSLGSGLAGSDTQYFGPGTRLTVL.